Presented here are 18 T cell receptor beta chains from one specimen sequenced in a study of blood T cell repertoires in COVID-19. Data came from immunoSEQ multiplex PCR; TCRdb stores just in-frame clones and leaves some out. This sample has about 78,000 clones, with roughly nine tenths found just once. Material: peripheral blood. The receptors stem from a man aged 45-65 years with active or convalescent COVID-19.

This sequence joins TRBV28 and TRBJ1-5, with D maybe TRBD1 (5 bases). Germline CDR1 and CDR2: MDHEN and SYDVKM. Trimming left V 4 bases short and J 5 bases short, with 15 bases between. CDR3 length: 15 amino acids. This CDR3 reads CASSSGGGSDQPQHF. The CDR3 DNA reads as TGTGCCAGCAGTTCGGGTGGGGGGAGTGATCAGCCCCAGCATTTT.

The gene calls are TRBV3-1 (or the pseudogene TRBV3-2) and TRBJ2-1; TRBD2 aligns across 8 bases. The CDR3 is 15 residues long. The trim removed 3 bases at V and 8 bases at J, leaving 9 bases unmatched. The germline gives CDR1 LGHDT, CDR2 YNNKEL (reference sequence). CDR3 DNA: TGTGCCAGCAGCCAGATGACGGGGGGGCGGTATGAGCAGTTCTTC. Translating gives CASSQMTGGRYEQFF.

The genes are TRBV19 and TRBJ1-2, with D unresolved. Germline values: CDR1 LNHDA, CDR2 SQIVND (reference sequence). V was cut by 5 bases and J by 7 bases, with 11 bases left in between. This CDR3 has 12 amino acids. CDR3 nucleotides: TGTGCCAGTAGTCCTCAGGAGGGTGGCTACACCTTC. Protein product: CASSPQEGGYTF.

The count of this clone is one. The rearrangement links TRBV5-4 to TRBJ1-3; D not certain. The CDR3 contains 13 residues. Trimming took off 3 bases at V and 14 bases at J, with 18 bases between the two ends. In germline, CDR1 is SGHNT, CDR2 YYREEE (reference sequence). CDR3: CASSSQATLVLYF. CDR3 nucleotide sequence: TGTGCCAGCAGCTCCCAGGCTACTCTCGTCCTATATTTT. Variable domain in full (rest from reference TRBV5-4 and TRBJ1-3): ETGVTQSPTHLIKTRGQQVTLRCSSQSGHNTVSWYQQALGQGPQFIFQYYREEENGRGNFPPRFSGLQFPNYSSELNVNALELDDSALYLCASSSQATLVLYFGEGSWLTVV.

The V call is TRBV28, the J call TRBJ1-6; 7 bases fit TRBD1. The CDR3 is 15 amino acids. V dropped 5 bases and J dropped 7; count of bases not matched to a gene: 8. Germline lookup yields CDR1 MDHEN and CDR2 SYDVKM. CDR3 DNA: TGTGCCAGCAGTAACCCAACAGGGGCCAATTCACCCCTCCACTTT. Translated: CASSNPTGANSPLHF.

V and J are TRBV4-3 and TRBJ2-1, with 14 bases aligning to TRBD2. The CDR3 has 20 residues. Germline V CDR1 and CDR2: LGHNA, YSLEER. V lost 0 bases and J lost 1; bases outside the gene matches: 8. The CDR3 region is CASSQDRTSGGPPSYNEQFF. Here the CDR3 DNA reads TGCGCCAGCAGCCAAGATAGGACTAGCGGGGGGCCCCCTTCCTACAATGAGCAGTTCTTC.

This clone was observed once. The chain has TRBV20-1 and TRBJ1-6; maybe TRBD1 (5 bases). CDR1 and CDR2 from the germline V gene are DFQATT and SNEGSKA (reference sequence). The ends were cut back, 3 bases at V and 11 bases at J, with 14 bases in the middle. The CDR3 is made up of 13 amino acids. CDR3 DNA: TGCAGTGCTAGTCCCGGGCAGGGAACACCCCTCCACTTT. This encodes CSASPGQGTPLHF.

This rearrangement joins TRBV11-2 to TRBJ1-4; D remains unclear. The CDR3 is 13 residues long. The V and J ends lost 5 bases and 14 bases respectively, with 18 bases between them. From germline, CDR1 is SGHAT and CDR2 FQNNGV. The CDR3 here is CASSRDTEERLFF. DNA for the CDR3: TGTGCCAGCAGCAGAGACACGGAAGAGCGGCTGTTTTTT. Complete variable domain (other parts from reference TRBV11-2 and TRBJ1-4): EAGVAQSPRYKIIEKRQSVAFWCNPISGHATLYWYQQILGQGPKLLIQFQNNGVVDDSQLPKDRFSAERLKGVDSTLKIQPAKLEDSAVYLCASSRDTEERLFFGSGTQLSVL.

The DNA for the CDR3 is TGTGCCAGTAGTCAGACCAGCGGGGCCCGAGAGACCCAGTACTTC. Translated, it gives CASSQTSGARETQYF. V gene TRBV19 combines with J gene TRBJ2-5; 7 bases are a match to TRBD2. The trim removed 5 bases at V and 4 bases at J, leaving 10 bases unmatched. Germline CDR1 and CDR2: LNHDA and SQIVND (reference sequence). The CDR3 sequence is 15 residues long.

The chain joins TRBV6-1 to TRBJ2-1; no reliable D call. Germline assignment: CDR1 MNHNS and CDR2 SASEGT. Between the trimmed V and J ends, which lost 0 bases and 10 bases, there was a span of 10 bases. The CDR3 extends over 13 amino acids. CDR3 in amino acids: CASSEAHGYEQFF. CDR3 nucleotide sequence: TGTGCCAGCAGTGAAGCGCACGGGTACGAGCAGTTCTTC.

J is TRBJ2-5 and V is TRBV10-3, with D maybe TRBD1 (6 bases). From germline, CDR1 is ENHRY and CDR2 SYGVKD. This CDR3 contains 13 residues. V dropped 4 bases and J dropped 4 bases, with 10 bases sitting between them. Written as DNA, the CDR3 is TGTGCCATCAGTGGGCAGGGGCTAGAGACCCAGTACTTC. Translation gives CAISGQGLETQYF.

The chain recombines TRBV6-5 with TRBJ1-2; 10 bases fit TRBD1. J was trimmed by 7 bases and V by 2 bases; bases with no gene match: 7. CDR3 length: 15 residues. Germline CDR1 reads MNHEY; CDR2 reads SVGAGI. DNA of the CDR3: TGTGCCAGCAGTTACCCCTCGGGACAGGGGATTGGCTACACCTTC. Its translation is CASSYPSGQGIGYTF.

The V gene is TRBV28, the J gene TRBJ1-6; the match to TRBD1 covers 7 bases. Germline V lookup: CDR1 MDHEN, CDR2 SYDVKM. Unmatched junction bases numbered 3, after V lost 2 bases and J lost 8 bases. CDR3 size: 14 residues. In nucleotides, the CDR3 is TGTGCCAGCAGTTTACCCAGGGGGGATTCACCCCTCCACTTT. Translating gives CASSLPRGDSPLHF. The entire variable domain, with the rest obtained from reference TRBV28 and TRBJ1-6, is as follows: DVKVTQSSRYLVKRTGEKVFLECVQDMDHENMFWYRQDPGLGLRLIYFSYDVKMKEKGDIPEGYSVSREKKERFSLILESASTNQTSMYLCASSLPRGDSPLHFGNGTRLTVT.

The chain is built from TRBV10-3 and TRBJ1-3; TRBD1 aligns across 9 bases. This CDR3 comprises 14 residues. Germline CDR1 is ENHRY and CDR2 is SYGVKD. Losses at the gene ends were 11 bases for V and 1 base for J; bases not matched to a gene: 6. The CDR3 reads CASWDRASGNTIYF. The DNA for the CDR3 is TGTGCCTCTTGGGACAGGGCTTCTGGAAACACCATATATTTT.

This clone was recorded a few times. This chain connects TRBV7-2 to TRBJ2-1, with D uncertain. The CDR3 covers 13 residues. CDR1 is SGHTA and CDR2 is FQGNSA in the germline V gene. Trimming stripped 1 base from V and 3 bases from J, with 4 bases between. DNA for the CDR3: TGTGCCAGCAGCTTAGGCAGCTACAATGAGCAGTTCTTC. It encodes CASSLGSYNEQFF.

This chain joins TRBV28 and TRBJ1-3; 8 bases agree with TRBD1. Trimming at V came to 6 bases and at J to 3 bases, leaving 4 bases not matched to a gene. CDR3 length equals 14 residues. CDR1 is MDHEN and CDR2 is SYDVKM in the germline V gene. For the CDR3, the DNA is TGTGCCAGCAGATCAGGGGGCAATGGAAACACCATATATTTT. Translated, it gives CASRSGGNGNTIYF. Full variable domain (rest looked up from reference TRBV28 and TRBJ1-3): DVKVTQSSRYLVKRTGEKVFLECVQDMDHENMFWYRQDPGLGLRLIYFSYDVKMKEKGDIPEGYSVSREKKERFSLILESASTNQTSMYLCASRSGGNGNTIYFGEGSWLTVV.

This chain uses TRBV9 with TRBJ1-2; D gene unclear. Trimming stripped 0 bases from V and 0 bases from J, with 6 bases between. Germline values: CDR1 SGDLS, CDR2 YYNGEE. The CDR3 is made up of 14 amino acids. CDR3 residues: CASSVGIANYGYTF. CDR3 DNA sequence: TGTGCCAGCAGCGTAGGTATAGCTAACTATGGCTACACCTTC.

The rearrangement uses TRBV5-4 and TRBJ2-1; TRBD1 matches 7 bases. The CDR3 sequence is 15 residues long. J lost 0 bases, V lost 8 bases, and 8 bases had no gene match. Germline V gene sequence: CDR1 SGHNT, CDR2 YYREEE (reference sequence). In nucleotides, the CDR3 is TGTGCCAGTCGACGGGACAGCCTCTCCTACAATGAGCAGTTCTTC. Amino acid sequence: CASRRDSLSYNEQFF.